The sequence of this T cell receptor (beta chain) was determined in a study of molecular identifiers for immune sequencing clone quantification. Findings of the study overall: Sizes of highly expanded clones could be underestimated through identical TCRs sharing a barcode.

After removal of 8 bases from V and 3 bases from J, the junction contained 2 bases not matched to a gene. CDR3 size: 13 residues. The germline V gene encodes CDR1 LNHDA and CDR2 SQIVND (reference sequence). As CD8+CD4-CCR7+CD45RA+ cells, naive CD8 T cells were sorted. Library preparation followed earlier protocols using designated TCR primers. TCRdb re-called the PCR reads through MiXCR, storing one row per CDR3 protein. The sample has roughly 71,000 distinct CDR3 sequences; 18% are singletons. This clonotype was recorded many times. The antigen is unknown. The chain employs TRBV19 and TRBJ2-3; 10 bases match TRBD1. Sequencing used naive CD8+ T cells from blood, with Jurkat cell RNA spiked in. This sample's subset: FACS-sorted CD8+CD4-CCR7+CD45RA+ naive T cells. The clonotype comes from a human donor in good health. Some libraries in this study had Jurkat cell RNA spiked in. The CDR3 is CASRQGATDTQYF. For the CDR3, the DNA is TGTGCCAGTCGACAGGGGGCTACAGATACGCAGTATTTT. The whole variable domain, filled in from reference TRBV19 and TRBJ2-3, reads DGGITQSPKYLFRKEGQNVTLSCEQNLNHDAMYWYRQDPGQGLRLIYYSQIVNDFQKGDIAEGYSVSREKKESFPLTVTSAQKNPTAFYLCASRQGATDTQYFGPGTRLTVL.